These 18 T cell receptor beta chains were sequenced from one sample in a study of regulatory T cells in long-lasting Graves disease. The authors built TCR beta libraries using iRepertoire HTBI primers and Arm-PCR of CDR3 regions. TCRdb processed the multiplex PCR reads anew with MiXCR; each CDR3 protein has one entry. The sample contains over 450,000 distinct CDR3 sequences, about a fifth of which appear only once. Specified time point: persistent/refractory GD, antithyroid drugs over 5 years with positive TRAb. From PBMCs, RNA was extracted and then used to make the TCR library. Sample: peripheral blood mononuclear cells (PBMCs), taken when the disease was refractory, from a patient treated with antithyroid drugs. The receptors derive from a female donor with Graves disease.

CDR3 nucleotides: TGTGCCAGCAGGGGGACGCGAGACACCGGGGAGCTGTTTTTT. Translating it yields CASRGTRDTGELFF. The J gene is TRBJ2-2, the V gene TRBV6-1; D may match TRBD1 or TRBD2 (5 bases each). V lost 6 bases and J 3 bases, leaving 11 bases between the germline ends. The CDR3 extends over 14 amino acids. The germline V gene has CDR1 MNHNS and CDR2 SASEGT.

This clonotype was seen many times. This sequence joins TRBV10-3 and TRBJ1-4, with a weak D call TRBD1 (6 bases). The germline V gene encodes CDR1 ENHRY and CDR2 SYGVKD. The CDR3 is made up of 15 amino acids. Trimming removed 3 bases at V and 3 bases at J, with 11 bases between. CDR3 DNA sequence: TGTGCCATCAGTGATGGGGGGCAGGCTAATGAAAAACTGTTTTTT. As protein: CAISDGGQANEKLFF.

The chain employs TRBV3-1 and TRBJ2-3; possibly TRBD2 for D (6 bases). The CDR3 sequence is 16 residues long. The V gene lost 0 bases and the J gene lost 1 base, with 11 bases spanning the gap. Germline V gene lookup returns CDR1 LGHDT and CDR2 YNNKEL (reference sequence). The DNA for the CDR3 is TGTGCCAGCAGCCAAGATTCGGGGGATCGCACAGATACGCAGTATTTT. Encoded protein: CASSQDSGDRTDTQYF.

This clonotype was seen ten or more times. The rearrangement uses TRBV28 and TRBJ1-5; 7 bases align to TRBD1. This CDR3 spans 15 amino acids. Germline values: CDR1 MDHEN, CDR2 SYDVKM. V shed 4 bases and J 5 bases; nucleotides not matched to a gene: 8. CDR3 residues: CASSSPQGSYQPQHF. The CDR3 DNA is TGTGCCAGCAGTTCCCCACAGGGGTCCTATCAGCCCCAGCATTTT.

Many counts were recorded for this clonotype. The chain uses TRBV28 and TRBJ1-3, with TRBD1 identical over 9 bases. Per germline, CDR1 MDHEN and CDR2 SYDVKM. Germline trimming cut 5 bases from V and 7 bases from J; bases unmatched to any gene: 9. The CDR3 has 15 amino acids. This CDR3 reads CASSPSGQGLNTIYF. The CDR3 bases are TGTGCCAGCAGTCCCTCAGGACAGGGGCTCAACACCATATATTTT.

The chain combines TRBV7-9 with TRBJ2-7; TRBD2 agrees at 13 bases. The CDR3 sequence is 17 residues long. The V gene's germline CDR1 is SEHNR and CDR2 FQNEAQ (reference sequence). Trimming removed 5 bases from V and 2 bases from J; junction bases left unmatched: 9. CDR3 DNA sequence: TGTGCCAGCAGCGCCGGGGGACTAGCGGGAAGAACCTACGAGCAGTACTTC. The encoded protein is CASSAGGLAGRTYEQYF.

This chain uses TRBV11-3 with TRBJ2-2; D is perhaps TRBD1 (6 bases). CDR1 is SGHNT and CDR2 is YENEEA in the germline V gene. The ends were cut back, 3 bases at V and 4 bases at J, with 12 bases in the middle. This CDR3 is built from 15 residues. The CDR3 bases are TGTGCCAGCAGCTTCGCGGACAGTCTCACCGGGGAGCTGTTTTTT. Protein product: CASSFADSLTGELFF.

This clonotype was seen repeatedly, ten times or more. V usage is TRBV15 and J usage is TRBJ2-5; 7 bases fit TRBD1. Looked up from germline, CDR1 is LNHNV and CDR2 is YYDKDF (reference sequence). V lost 4 bases and J lost 5; bases outside the gene matches: 10. The length of the CDR3 is 15 residues. The CDR3 sequence is CATSNRQGFGETQYF. The CDR3 bases are TGTGCCACCAGCAACCGACAGGGTTTCGGTGAGACCCAGTACTTC. Based on the CDR3 plus reference TRBV15 and TRBJ2-5, the full variable domain is DAMVIQNPRYQVTQFGKPVTLSCSQTLNHNVMYWYQQKSSQAPKLLFHYYDKDFNNEADTPDNFQSRRPNTSFCFLDIRSPGLGDTAMYLCATSNRQGFGETQYFGPGTRLLVL.

This chain joins TRBV20-1 and TRBJ2-5, with D unclear. Per the germline V gene, CDR1 is DFQATT and CDR2 is SNEGSKA (reference sequence). The CDR3 is 15 residues long. Trimming removed 6 bases at V and 1 base at J, with 18 bases between. The CDR3 nucleotides are TGCAGTGCAGGCCGCCAGACTTGGGGCCAAGAGACCCAGTACTTC. Its protein product is CSAGRQTWGQETQYF.

This clonotype came up once. This sequence joins TRBV4-1 and TRBJ1-2; D remains ambiguous. V lost 4 bases to trimming and J lost 4 bases, with 16 bases between them. The germline CDR1 and CDR2 sequences are MGHRA and YSYEKL. This CDR3 is 15 amino acids long. CDR3 in amino acids: CASSRTSGRSYGYTF. DNA for the CDR3: TGCGCCAGCAGCCGTACCTCGGGAAGGAGCTATGGCTACACCTTC.

This clonotype has at least ten counts. The rearrangement links TRBV10-3 to TRBJ2-5; TRBD1 matches at 7 bases. Trimming at V came to 5 bases and at J to 5 bases, leaving 5 bases not matched to a gene. The CDR3 sequence is 13 residues long. The germline V gene has CDR1 ENHRY and CDR2 SYGVKD. The CDR3: CAISPGQSETQYF. Here the CDR3 DNA reads TGTGCCATCAGTCCGGGACAGTCGGAGACCCAGTACTTC.

The V and J genes are TRBV6-1 and TRBJ1-4; 9 bases line up with TRBD1. This CDR3 has 14 amino acids. CDR1 MNHNS and CDR2 SASEGT come from the germline V gene. V was pared by 6 bases and J by 7 bases, with 6 bases of the junction left unmatched. The CDR3 loop is CASSNPGQGEKLFF. CDR3 nucleotides: TGTGCCAGCAGCAACCCGGGACAGGGTGAAAAACTGTTTTTT.

J is TRBJ1-1 and V is TRBV28, with 12 nucleotides matching TRBD1. CDR1 is MDHEN and CDR2 is SYDVKM in the germline V gene. V was clipped by 7 bases and J by 3 bases; unmatched bases: 9. The CDR3 totals 16 residues. CDR3 loop: CASTEGQGALDTEAFF. The CDR3 DNA reads as TGTGCCAGCACCGAGGGACAGGGGGCTTTGGACACTGAAGCTTTCTTT.

This sequence joins TRBV28 and TRBJ2-7; D gene ambiguous. Germline-derived CDR1 and CDR2 are MDHEN and SYDVKM. The V gene lost 6 bases and the J gene lost 6 bases, with 9 bases spanning the gap. The CDR3 is 11 amino acids. The CDR3 loop is CASSVLGEQYF. The CDR3 DNA sequence: TGTGCCAGCAGCGTCCTAGGCGAGCAGTACTTC.

In this sample, this clonotype turned up many times. The chain recombines TRBV28 with TRBJ2-7; 12 bases are a match to TRBD2. Germline lookup yields CDR1 MDHEN and CDR2 SYDVKM. The J segment lost 2 bases and the V segment lost 6 bases, leaving 5 bases of the junction unmatched. The CDR3 contains 15 residues. Here the CDR3 DNA reads TGTGCCAGCAGCCCGACTAGCGGGAGTCCCTACGAGCAGTACTTC. Amino acids: CASSPTSGSPYEQYF.

This clonotype was counted ten times or more. The chain uses TRBV20-1 and TRBJ1-2; 7 bases line up with TRBD1. The CDR3 runs 12 residues. V shed 6 bases and J 6 bases; nucleotides not matched to a gene: 7. Germline-derived CDR1 and CDR2 are DFQATT and SNEGSKA (reference sequence). CDR3 in DNA: TGCAGTGCCCCCACCCAGGGGGATGGCTACACCTTC. As protein: CSAPTQGDGYTF.

The chain is built from TRBV24-1 and TRBJ2-5, with TRBD1 identical over 7 bases. Germline trimming cut 2 bases from V and 5 bases from J; bases unmatched to any gene: 4. CDR1 is KGHDR and CDR2 is SFDVKD in the germline V gene. The CDR3 contains 14 residues. CDR3 sequence reads: CATSDSQGVETQYF. CDR3 nucleotides: TGTGCCACCAGTGATTCCCAGGGGGTGGAGACCCAGTACTTC.

This clonotype showed up many times. This rearrangement joins TRBV2 to TRBJ1-4, with D tentatively TRBD1 (6 bases). The ends were cut back, 6 bases at V and 7 bases at J, with 15 bases in the middle. Germline loops: CDR1 SNHLY, CDR2 FYNNEI. The CDR3 runs 14 residues. For the CDR3, the DNA is TGTGCCAGCAGAGATACAGGGATGCGTGAAAAACTGTTTTTT. This codes for CASRDTGMREKLFF.